These 21 T cell receptor beta chains were sequenced from one sample in a study of identifying expanded T cells in peripheral blood. Only in-frame clones appear in the TCRdb table, and some are missing; sequencing was by immunoSEQ multiplex PCR. This table holds 50,000 or so clones, roughly nine tenths found once. Sequencing used blood. The receptor set was obtained from a person aged 18 to 70 in good health.

This clone was recorded only once. The V and J genes are TRBV18 and TRBJ1-1, with D tentatively TRBD1 (6 bases). Germline CDR1 is KGHSH and CDR2 is LQKENI. This CDR3 has 14 amino acids. V was pared by 8 bases and J by 6 bases, with 19 bases between. CDR3 coding DNA: TGTGCCAGCCGACAAAACAGGGTAAAGGCTGAAGCTTTCTTT. This codes for CASRQNRVKAEAFF.

This chain links TRBV19 with TRBJ2-1, with TRBD2 matching over 10 bases. Germline V lookup: CDR1 LNHDA, CDR2 SQIVND (reference sequence). The J segment lost 0 bases and the V segment lost 5 bases, leaving 10 bases of the junction unmatched. The CDR3 has 18 amino acids. CDR3 region: CASSFGLAERSSYNEQFF. The CDR3 DNA reads TGTGCCAGTAGTTTCGGACTAGCGGAAAGGAGCTCCTACAATGAGCAGTTCTTC.

The chain recombines TRBV4-1 with TRBJ2-7; perhaps TRBD2 as D (6 bases). The V and J ends lost 4 bases and 2 bases respectively, with 12 bases between them. The CDR3 consists of 14 residues. Germline values: CDR1 MGHRA, CDR2 YSYEKL. The CDR3 region has the DNA TGCGCCAGCAGCCTCGGGAGTGCTACCTACGAGCAGTACTTC. Its translation: CASSLGSATYEQYF.

V gene TRBV29-1 combines with J gene TRBJ1-1; D is possibly TRBD1 (6 bases). Trimming pared 1 base from V and 4 bases from J, leaving 16 bases between. This CDR3 is built from 15 residues. Germline loops: CDR1 SQVTM, CDR2 ANQGSEA. CDR3 DNA sequence: TGCAGCGTTGAAGCTCCCGGGACAATCGGCACTGAAGCTTTCTTT. This gives the protein CSVEAPGTIGTEAFF.

The V and J genes are TRBV18 and TRBJ2-5; 7 nucleotides align to TRBD1. V shed 2 bases and J 4 bases; nucleotides not matched to a gene: 7. This CDR3 has 15 residues. CDR1 is KGHSH and CDR2 is LQKENI in the germline V gene. This CDR3 is CASSPNRGVGETQYF. In nucleotides, the CDR3 is TGTGCCAGCTCACCAAACAGGGGAGTAGGAGAGACCCAGTACTTC. The full variable domain, with the rest looked up from reference TRBV18 and TRBJ2-5, is NAGVMQNPRHLVRRRGQEARLRCSPMKGHSHVYWYRQLPEEGLKFMVYLQKENIIDESGMPKERFSAEFPKEGPSILRIQQVVRGDSAAYFCASSPNRGVGETQYFGPGTRLLVL.

This sequence joins TRBV28 and TRBJ2-3; 9 nucleotides agree with TRBD2. CDR3 length equals 14 residues. The germline V gene has CDR1 MDHEN and CDR2 SYDVKM. V shed 7 bases and J 3 bases; nucleotides not matched to a gene: 5. The DNA of the CDR3 is TGTGCCAGCAACGTAGCGGGAGTAACAGATACGCAGTATTTT. As protein: CASNVAGVTDTQYF.

This rearrangement joins TRBV28 to TRBJ2-7, with D unresolved. CDR1 is MDHEN and CDR2 is SYDVKM in the germline V gene. Trimming took off 3 bases at V and 2 bases at J, with 11 bases between the two ends. The CDR3 is made up of 14 amino acids. As DNA, the CDR3 is TGTGCCAGCAGTTTGTTCCGAAAGGCCTACGAGCAGTACTTC. It codes for CASSLFRKAYEQYF.

In its sample, this clone was seen once. The genes are TRBV9 and TRBJ2-1, with D perhaps matching TRBD2 (7 bases). With 3 bases removed from V and 8 bases from J, the gap between germline ends came to 9 bases. The CDR3 sequence is 12 residues long. Germline lookup yields CDR1 SGDLS and CDR2 YYNGEE. CDR3 protein: CASSAGGDEQFF. Written as DNA, the CDR3 is TGTGCCAGCAGCGCGGGGGGCGATGAGCAGTTCTTC.

The gene calls are TRBV2 and TRBJ1-6; D call uncertain. The CDR3 sequence is 13 residues long. The germline V gene encodes CDR1 SNHLY and CDR2 FYNNEI. V lost 2 bases, J lost 6 bases, and 5 bases lay in between. CDR3 residues: CASSEQVNSPLHF. The CDR3 coding sequence is TGTGCCAGCAGTGAACAGGTTAATTCACCCCTCCACTTT.

The DNA of the CDR3 is TGTGCCAGCTCACCCTCCTCGGGCCACTACGAGCAGTACTTC. Translation: CASSPSSGHYEQYF. The chain employs TRBV18 and TRBJ2-7; D uncertain. Germline V gene data show CDR1 as KGHSH and CDR2 as LQKENI. The CDR3 has 14 amino acids. V lost 3 bases and J 3 bases, leaving 12 bases between the germline ends. The entire variable domain, with the rest obtained from reference TRBV18 and TRBJ2-7, is as follows: NAGVMQNPRHLVRRRGQEARLRCSPMKGHSHVYWYRQLPEEGLKFMVYLQKENIIDESGMPKERFSAEFPKEGPSILRIQQVVRGDSAAYFCASSPSSGHYEQYFGPGTRLTVT.

The chain joins TRBV2 to TRBJ1-2, with unresolved D. The germline CDR1 and CDR2 sequences are SNHLY and FYNNEI. V lost 7 bases and J 0 bases, leaving 12 bases between the germline ends. The CDR3 totals 14 residues. CDR3 nucleotide sequence: TGTGCCAGCATCTGGGCCCAAGCTAACTATGGCTACACCTTC. This encodes CASIWAQANYGYTF.

The J gene is TRBJ1-1, the V gene TRBV7-9; 11 positions agree with TRBD1. Per germline, CDR1 SEHNR and CDR2 FQNEAQ (reference sequence). Trimming took 4 bases from V and 5 from J; bases not matched to a gene: 6. This CDR3 is built from 15 residues. The CDR3 is CASSWVGQGGTEAFF. The CDR3, as DNA: TGTGCCAGCAGCTGGGTGGGACAGGGGGGGACTGAAGCTTTCTTT.

The V gene is TRBV18, the J gene TRBJ1-1; TRBD1 matches at 9 bases. The CDR3 is made up of 15 amino acids. The V gene's germline CDR1 is KGHSH and CDR2 LQKENI. V lost 2 bases to trimming and J lost 0 bases; unmatched junction nucleotides: 1. This CDR3 is CASSPGTGLNTEAFF. In nucleotides, the CDR3 is TGTGCCAGCTCACCAGGGACAGGGCTGAACACTGAAGCTTTCTTT. Filled out from reference TRBV18 and TRBJ1-1, the complete variable domain reads NAGVMQNPRHLVRRRGQEARLRCSPMKGHSHVYWYRQLPEEGLKFMVYLQKENIIDESGMPKERFSAEFPKEGPSILRIQQVVRGDSAAYFCASSPGTGLNTEAFFGQGTRLTVV.

The V call is TRBV6-5, the J call TRBJ1-1; D is perhaps TRBD1 (5 bases). Per germline, CDR1 MNHEY and CDR2 SVGAGI. This CDR3 region has 14 residues. The germline V and J ends were trimmed by 2 bases and 3 bases, with 10 bases remaining between them. The CDR3 DNA reads TGTGCCAGCAGTTACGGGGCACTGTACACTGAAGCTTTCTTT. This sequence encodes CASSYGALYTEAFF.

J is TRBJ2-4 and V is TRBV21-1; the D call in the table, TRBD1, was not verified against the DNA. TRBV21-1 is marked as a pseudogene. CDR3 length: 11 residues. CDR3 in DNA: TGTGCCATCAGCGGGCTAAACATTCAGTACTTC. As protein: CAISGLNIQYF.

This clone was detected once. The chain joins TRBV4-3 to TRBJ2-7; 11 positions match TRBD2. Losses at the gene ends were 0 bases for V and 3 bases for J; bases not matched to a gene: 4. The CDR3 extends over 16 amino acids. Germline assignment: CDR1 LGHNA and CDR2 YSLEER. The CDR3 DNA reads as TGCGCCAGCAGCCAAGAACTAGCGGGAGTTGGCTACGAGCAGTACTTC. Translated: CASSQELAGVGYEQYF.

The chain uses TRBV4-2 and TRBJ2-7; maybe TRBD2 (6 bases). Germline-derived CDR1 and CDR2 are LGHNA and YNFKEQ. The CDR3 is made up of 17 amino acids. Trimming left V 4 bases short and J 0 bases short, with 19 bases between. Written as DNA, the CDR3 is TGTGCCAGCAGCCGCGGGGCTTTAGCGGATAGCTCCTACGAGCAGTACTTC. Protein: CASSRGALADSSYEQYF.

This chain uses TRBV9 with TRBJ1-1; D perhaps matches TRBD1 (6 bases). The CDR3 has 14 residues. Germline V gene lookup returns CDR1 SGDLS and CDR2 YYNGEE. Trimming took 2 bases from V and 3 from J, leaving 11 bases between them. CDR3 nucleotides: TGTGCCAGCAGCGTCACTACAGGGTACACTGAAGCTTTCTTT. It specifies CASSVTTGYTEAFF. Drawing the rest from reference TRBV9 and TRBJ1-1, the complete variable domain is DSGVTQTPKHLITATGQRVTLRCSPRSGDLSVYWYQQSLDQGLQFLIQYYNGEERAKGNILERFSAQQFPDLHSELNLSSLELGDSALYFCASSVTTGYTEAFFGQGTRLTVV.

The rearrangement uses TRBV12-5 and TRBJ2-3; 8 bases match TRBD1. J gave up 3 bases and V 4 bases, and 6 bases lay outside the gene matches. The CDR3 totals 15 residues. Per germline, CDR1 LGHNT and CDR2 FRNRAP. CDR3 DNA: TGTGCTAGTGGTTCCTGGACAGGGTCGACAGATACGCAGTATTTT. This translates into CASGSWTGSTDTQYF. Based on the CDR3 plus reference TRBV12-5 and TRBJ2-3, the full variable domain is DARVTQTPRHKVTEMGQEVTMRCQPILGHNTVFWYRQTMMQGLELLAYFRNRAPLDDSGMPKDRFSAEMPDATLATLKIQPSEPRDSAVYFCASGSWTGSTDTQYFGPGTRLTVL.

The genes are TRBV19 and TRBJ2-7, with D tentatively TRBD1 (7 bases). Looked up from germline, CDR1 is LNHDA and CDR2 is SQIVND (reference sequence). This CDR3 comprises 14 residues. Trimming pared 6 bases from V and 3 bases from J, leaving 15 bases between. CDR3 sequence (DNA): TGTGCCAGTAGGAATCCCCAGGGGGGCTACGAGCAGTACTTC. This codes for CASRNPQGGYEQYF.

The rearrangement links TRBV12-5 to TRBJ2-5; D is possibly TRBD1 or TRBD2 (6 bases each). V lost 0 bases, J lost 5 bases, and 13 bases lay in between. The CDR3 covers 15 residues. Germline CDR1 is LGHNT and CDR2 is FRNRAP. The DNA for the CDR3 is TGTGCTAGTGGTTTGGTCCTGGGGGGCAGGGAGACCCAGTACTTC. This gives the protein CASGLVLGGRETQYF. Full variable domain (remainder filled in from reference TRBV12-5 and TRBJ2-5): DARVTQTPRHKVTEMGQEVTMRCQPILGHNTVFWYRQTMMQGLELLAYFRNRAPLDDSGMPKDRFSAEMPDATLATLKIQPSEPRDSAVYFCASGLVLGGRETQYFGPGTRLLVL.